Here is one T cell receptor beta chain with its context. From germline, CDR1 is KGHSH and CDR2 LQKENI. The J segment lost 6 bases and the V segment lost 8 bases, leaving 6 bases of the junction unmatched. CDR3 length: 13 residues. The protocol was immunoSEQ multiplex PCR, while the TCRdb copy is restricted to in-frame clones and leaves out a portion. The sample holds approximately 92,000 clones, around 80% seen once. The data are from a study of blood T cell repertoires in COVID-19. The chain has TRBV18 and TRBJ1-5; 8 bases are shared with TRBD1. Sequencing was carried out using peripheral blood. The sequence was collected from a man over 45 who had recovered from COVID-19. CDR3 amino acids: CASRQGSGQPQHF. DNA of the CDR3: TGTGCCAGCCGACAGGGGAGTGGTCAGCCCCAGCATTTT. Full variable domain (remainder filled in from reference TRBV18 and TRBJ1-5): NAGVMQNPRHLVRRRGQEARLRCSPMKGHSHVYWYRQLPEEGLKFMVYLQKENIIDESGMPKERFSAEFPKEGPSILRIQQVVRGDSAAYFCASRQGSGQPQHFGDGTRLSIL.